This T cell receptor beta chain was recorded in a study of cytomegalovirus exposure and HLA in healthy donors. The study, taken as a whole, reports: Roughly uniform depth of sequencing across donors was assumed in presence/absence analyses. Trimming of TCR beta V- and J-genes showed a link, identified in a later analysis, to a missense DCLRE1C variant. In a later analysis, HLA-associated TCR beta chains were more clonally expanded than equally common others.

V was pared by 0 bases and J by 5 bases, with 1 base of the junction left unmatched. The CDR3 loop spans 15 amino acids. Germline CDR1 and CDR2: KGHSH and LQKENI. As regards this clone: Its antigen is as yet unknown.

The PCR used 60 Vbeta and 13 Jbeta primers. The protocol was immunoSEQ multiplex PCR, while the TCRdb copy is restricted to in-frame clones and leaves out a portion. The top ten clones hold 1.5% of a sample with over 100,000 clones, approximately 82% of them seen once. This TCR came from a female donor in good health and CMV-seronegative. The sequenced sample was PBMCs. The V gene is TRBV18, the J gene TRBJ2-1; TRBD2 matches 10 bases. The CDR3 DNA sequence: TGTGCCAGCTCACCACCTAGCGGGAGGAACAATGAGCAGTTCTTC. It encodes CASSPPSGRNNEQFF.